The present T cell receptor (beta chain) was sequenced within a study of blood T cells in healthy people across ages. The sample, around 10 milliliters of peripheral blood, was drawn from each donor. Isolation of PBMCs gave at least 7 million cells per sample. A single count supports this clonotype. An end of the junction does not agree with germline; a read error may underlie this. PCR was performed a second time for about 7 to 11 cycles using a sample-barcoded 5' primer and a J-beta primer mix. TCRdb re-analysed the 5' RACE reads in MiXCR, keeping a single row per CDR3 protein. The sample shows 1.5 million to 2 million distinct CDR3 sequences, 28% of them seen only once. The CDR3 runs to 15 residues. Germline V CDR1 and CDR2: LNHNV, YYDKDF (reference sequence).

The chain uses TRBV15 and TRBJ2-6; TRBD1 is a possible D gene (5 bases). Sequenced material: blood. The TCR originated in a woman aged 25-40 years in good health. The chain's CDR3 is CATSDPRSGANVRTF. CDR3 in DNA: TGTGCCACCAGCGACCCAAGATCTGGGGCCAACGTCCGGACTTTC. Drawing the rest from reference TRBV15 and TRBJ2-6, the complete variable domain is DAMVIQNPRYQVTQFGKPVTLSCSQTLNHNVMYWYQQKSSQAPKLLFHYYDKDFNNEADTPDNFQSRRPNTSFCFLDIRSPGLGDTAMYLCATSDPRSGANVRTFGAGSRLTVL.